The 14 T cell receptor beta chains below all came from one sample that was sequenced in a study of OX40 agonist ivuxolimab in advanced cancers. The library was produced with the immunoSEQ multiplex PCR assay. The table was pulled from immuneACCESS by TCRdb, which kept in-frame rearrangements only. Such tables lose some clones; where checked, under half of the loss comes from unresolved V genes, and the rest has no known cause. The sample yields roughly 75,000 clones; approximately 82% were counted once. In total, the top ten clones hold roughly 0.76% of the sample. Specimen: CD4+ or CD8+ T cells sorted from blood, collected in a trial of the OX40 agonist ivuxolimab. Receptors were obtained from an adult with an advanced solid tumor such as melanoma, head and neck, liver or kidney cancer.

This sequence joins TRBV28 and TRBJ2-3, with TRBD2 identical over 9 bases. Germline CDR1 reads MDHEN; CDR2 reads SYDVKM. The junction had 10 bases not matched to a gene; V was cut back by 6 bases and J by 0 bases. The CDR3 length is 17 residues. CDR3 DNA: TGTGCCAGCAGATCCTATAGCGGGGGACTTAGCACAGATACGCAGTATTTT. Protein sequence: CASRSYSGGLSTDTQYF.

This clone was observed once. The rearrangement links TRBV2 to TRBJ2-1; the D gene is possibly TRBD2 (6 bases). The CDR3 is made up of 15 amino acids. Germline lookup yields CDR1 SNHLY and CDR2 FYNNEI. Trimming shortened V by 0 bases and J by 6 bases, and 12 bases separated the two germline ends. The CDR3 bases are TGTGCCAGCAGTGAAGCCCAGACTAGACGCAATGAGCAGTTCTTC. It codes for CASSEAQTRRNEQFF.

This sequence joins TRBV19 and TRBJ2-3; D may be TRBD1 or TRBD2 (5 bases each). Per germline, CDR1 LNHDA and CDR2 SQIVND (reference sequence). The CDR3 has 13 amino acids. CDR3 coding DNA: TGTGCATCGAGGGGCCGAAGCACAGATACGCAGTATTTT. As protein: CASRGRSTDTQYF. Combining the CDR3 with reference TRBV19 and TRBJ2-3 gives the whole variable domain DGGITQSPKYLFRKEGQNVTLSCEQNLNHDAMYWYRQDPGQGLRLIYYSQIVNDFQKGDIAEGYSVSREKKESFPLTVTSAQKNPTAFYLCASRGRSTDTQYFGPGTRLTVL.

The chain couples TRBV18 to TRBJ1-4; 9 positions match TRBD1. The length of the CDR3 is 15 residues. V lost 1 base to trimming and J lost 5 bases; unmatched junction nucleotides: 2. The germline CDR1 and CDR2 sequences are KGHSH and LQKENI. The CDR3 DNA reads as TGTGCCAGCTCACCACGGACAGGGGAAAATGAAAAACTGTTTTTT. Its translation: CASSPRTGENEKLFF.

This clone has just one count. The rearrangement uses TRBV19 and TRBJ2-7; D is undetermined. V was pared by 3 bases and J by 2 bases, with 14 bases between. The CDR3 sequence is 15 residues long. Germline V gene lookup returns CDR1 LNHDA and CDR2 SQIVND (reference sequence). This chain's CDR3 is CASSIDLVTPYEQYF. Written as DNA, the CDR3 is TGTGCCAGTAGTATTGACCTAGTTACTCCCTACGAGCAGTACTTC.

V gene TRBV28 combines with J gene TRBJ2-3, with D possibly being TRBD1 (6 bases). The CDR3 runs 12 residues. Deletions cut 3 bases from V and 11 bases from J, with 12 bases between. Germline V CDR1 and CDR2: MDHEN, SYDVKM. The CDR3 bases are TGTGCCAGCAGTTTTAAGGGGGTGAGGCAGTATTTT. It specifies CASSFKGVRQYF.

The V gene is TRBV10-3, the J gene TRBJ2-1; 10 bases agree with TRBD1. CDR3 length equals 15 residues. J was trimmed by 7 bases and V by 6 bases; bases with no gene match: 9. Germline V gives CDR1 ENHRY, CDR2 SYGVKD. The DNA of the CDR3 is TGTGCCATCAGGGTGACAGGGGGCGTTCGAAATGAGCAGTTCTTC. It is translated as CAIRVTGGVRNEQFF.

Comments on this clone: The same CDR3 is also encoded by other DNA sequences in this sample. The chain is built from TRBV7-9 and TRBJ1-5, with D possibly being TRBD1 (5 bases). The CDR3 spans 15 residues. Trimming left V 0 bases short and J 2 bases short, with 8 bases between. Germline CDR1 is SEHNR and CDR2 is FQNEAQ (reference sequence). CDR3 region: CASSLATGGNQPQHF. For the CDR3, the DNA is TGTGCCAGCAGCTTAGCCACGGGGGGCAATCAGCCCCAGCATTTT.

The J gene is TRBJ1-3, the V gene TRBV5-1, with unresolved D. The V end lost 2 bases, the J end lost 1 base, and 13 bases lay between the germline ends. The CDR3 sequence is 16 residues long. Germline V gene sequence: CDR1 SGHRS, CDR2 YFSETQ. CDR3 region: CASSLGDKASGNTIYF. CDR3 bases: TGCGCCAGCAGCTTAGGTGACAAGGCATCTGGAAACACCATATATTTT.

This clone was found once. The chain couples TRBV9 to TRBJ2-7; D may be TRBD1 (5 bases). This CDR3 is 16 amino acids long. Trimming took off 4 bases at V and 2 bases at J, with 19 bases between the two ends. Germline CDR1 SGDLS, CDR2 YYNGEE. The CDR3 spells CASSPRSGRSAYEQYF. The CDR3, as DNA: TGTGCCAGCAGCCCCAGATCAGGGCGGTCTGCCTACGAGCAGTACTTC.

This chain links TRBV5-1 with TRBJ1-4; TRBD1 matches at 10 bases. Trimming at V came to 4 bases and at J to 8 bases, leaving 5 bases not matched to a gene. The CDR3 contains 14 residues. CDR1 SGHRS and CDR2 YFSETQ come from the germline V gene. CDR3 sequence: CASSIGTGDEKLFF. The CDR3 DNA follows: TGCGCCAGCAGCATCGGGACAGGGGACGAAAAACTGTTTTTT.

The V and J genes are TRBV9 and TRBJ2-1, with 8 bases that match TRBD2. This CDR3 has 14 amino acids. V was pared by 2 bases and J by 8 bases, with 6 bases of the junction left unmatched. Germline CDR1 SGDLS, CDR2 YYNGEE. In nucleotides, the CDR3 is TGTGCCAGCAGCGTTGCGGGAGGCGGGGATGAGCAGTTCTTC. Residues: CASSVAGGGDEQFF.

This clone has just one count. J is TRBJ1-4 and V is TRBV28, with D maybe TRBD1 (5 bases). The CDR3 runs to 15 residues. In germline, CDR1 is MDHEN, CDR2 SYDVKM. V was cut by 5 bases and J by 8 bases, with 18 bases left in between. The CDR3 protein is CASSPPGQGGEKLFF. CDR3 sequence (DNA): TGTGCCAGCAGTCCACCGGGCCAGGGTGGGGAAAAACTGTTTTTT.

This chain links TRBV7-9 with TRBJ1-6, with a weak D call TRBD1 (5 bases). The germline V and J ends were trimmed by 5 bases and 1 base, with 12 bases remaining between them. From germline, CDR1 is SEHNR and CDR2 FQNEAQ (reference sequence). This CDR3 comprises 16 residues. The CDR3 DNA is TGTGCCAGCAGCAGCCAGGGAACGTCCTATAATTCACCCCTCCACTTT. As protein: CASSSQGTSYNSPLHF. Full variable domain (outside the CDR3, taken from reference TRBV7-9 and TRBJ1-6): DTGVSQNPRHKITKRGQNVTFRCDPISEHNRLYWYRQTLGQGPEFLTYFQNEAQLEKSRLLSDRFSAERPKGSFSTLEIQRTEQGDSAMYLCASSSQGTSYNSPLHFGNGTRLTVT.